The clone carrying this T cell receptor (beta chain) was observed a few times. CDR1 is LNHDA and CDR2 is SQIVND in the germline V gene (reference sequence). The CDR3 spans 18 residues. Trimming cost V 6 bases and J 1 base, with 22 bases left between them. Authors' analysis steps: Reference gene primer amplification in the assay estimated nucleated cell counts. TCRdb keeps only in-frame clones here, not all; method: immunoSEQ multiplex PCR. The V and J calls and the clone size are those of that table, but D and trimming were determined from the DNA. Here the sample spans 200,000 to 250,000 clones, about 87% being singletons. These data are taken from a study of blood T cell repertoires in COVID-19. Turning to the study itself: Samples representing acute and convalescent COVID-19 were sourced from the United States, Italy and Spain. From T cells, B-cell-depleted T cells, or PBMCs came the material, which was cDNA or gDNA.

In Seattle, patients joined the study during active infection and were tracked longitudinally. Source material: peripheral blood. This chain joins TRBV19 and TRBJ1-5; D is undetermined. This TCR came from a man aged 25-45 years with COVID-19, enrolled during active disease. The CDR3 here is CASRTRGPTAGSNQPQHF. The CDR3 nucleotides are TGTGCCAGTAGGACCCGAGGACCGACCGCGGGGAGCAATCAGCCCCAGCATTTT. Supplemented by reference TRBV19 and TRBJ1-5, the full variable domain reads DGGITQSPKYLFRKEGQNVTLSCEQNLNHDAMYWYRQDPGQGLRLIYYSQIVNDFQKGDIAEGYSVSREKKESFPLTVTSAQKNPTAFYLCASRTRGPTAGSNQPQHFGDGTRLSIL.